Sequencing of this TCR beta chain was carried out in a study of glioma-infiltrating T cells. The germline V gene encodes CDR1 KGHSH and CDR2 LQKENI. V dropped 4 bases and J dropped 4; count of bases not matched to a gene: 5. This CDR3 has 15 amino acids. Using RNA template, CDR3s of TCR alpha and beta were amplified with iRepertoire arm-PCR. One-step reverse transcription and amplification started from roughly 100-400 ng of tissue mRNA or PBMC total RNA. TCRdb independently ran MiXCR on the multiplex PCR reads; one entry per CDR3 protein. The table has 150,000 or so distinct CDR3 sequences, about 39% seen once. Overall study results and limits: Only very few CDR3 sequences appeared in both tissue and blood. Tissue-blood divergence was below expectation in non-neoplastic patients, above in gliomas.

Concerning this clonotype: The antigen remains unidentified.

The genes are TRBV18 and TRBJ2-3; 10 nucleotides align to TRBD1. The TCR originated in a human donor with low-grade glioma or glioblastoma, undergoing nonglioma brain surgery, or in good health (not recorded which). Sequences were obtained from glioma tissue, nonneoplastic brain tissue, or PBMCs (not recorded which). As DNA, the CDR3 is TGTGCCAGCTCACTGGGACAGGGGACGGCAGATACGCAGTATTTT. Its protein is CASSLGQGTADTQYF.